This entry is about one T cell receptor (beta chain). Its cognate antigen is unknown. Germline assignment: CDR1 SGHDT and CDR2 YYEEEE. CDR3 length: 18 amino acids. Trimming at V came to 5 bases and at J to 3 bases, leaving 13 bases not matched to a gene. This sample stems from a study of cytomegalovirus exposure and HLA in healthy donors. A multiplex PCR was run with 60 Vbeta primers and 13 Jbeta primers. Method: immunoSEQ multiplex PCR; TCRdb's copy keeps in-frame clones and lacks some. The sample includes tens of thousands of clones. Study outcomes and limitations: The authors later found HLA-associated TCR beta chains more clonally expanded than equally common others.

The chain joins TRBV5-6 to TRBJ2-1, with 11 positions matching TRBD1. The TCR sequence derives from a male donor in good health and CMV-seronegative. The sequenced sample was PBMCs. CDR3 protein: CASRTPHAGTGGYNEQFF. The CDR3 bases are TGTGCCAGCAGAACCCCTCATGCCGGGACAGGGGGCTACAATGAGCAGTTCTTC.